This record covers a single TCR beta chain. Per the study methods: Nucleated cell counts were estimated from reference gene primer amplification. This table comes from immunoSEQ multiplex PCR, and its TCRdb copy is limited to in-frame clones, with some not included. V and J calls and clone size are as listed in that table; D and trimming were resolved from the DNA. The sample shows around 110,000 clones, about nine tenths of them seen only once. This entry comes from a study of blood T cell repertoires in COVID-19. About the study: Sites in the United States, Italy and Spain provided acute and convalescent COVID-19 samples. The analysed material was cDNA or gDNA that came from T cells, B-cell-depleted T cells, or PBMCs.

CDR3 length: 15 amino acids. The junction had 6 bases not matched to a gene; V was cut back by 3 bases and J by 3 bases. The germline CDR1 and CDR2 sequences are LNHDA and SQIVND (reference sequence). This clonotype was sampled from a human donor with active COVID-19. The donor label of this sample is uncertain. Specimen: peripheral blood. This sequence joins TRBV19 and TRBJ2-5, with 8 bases identical to TRBD2. In DNA form, the CDR3 reads TGTGCCAGTAGTATTCCGCGGGGGGCCGAAGAGACCCAGTACTTC. Translating it yields CASSIPRGAEETQYF.